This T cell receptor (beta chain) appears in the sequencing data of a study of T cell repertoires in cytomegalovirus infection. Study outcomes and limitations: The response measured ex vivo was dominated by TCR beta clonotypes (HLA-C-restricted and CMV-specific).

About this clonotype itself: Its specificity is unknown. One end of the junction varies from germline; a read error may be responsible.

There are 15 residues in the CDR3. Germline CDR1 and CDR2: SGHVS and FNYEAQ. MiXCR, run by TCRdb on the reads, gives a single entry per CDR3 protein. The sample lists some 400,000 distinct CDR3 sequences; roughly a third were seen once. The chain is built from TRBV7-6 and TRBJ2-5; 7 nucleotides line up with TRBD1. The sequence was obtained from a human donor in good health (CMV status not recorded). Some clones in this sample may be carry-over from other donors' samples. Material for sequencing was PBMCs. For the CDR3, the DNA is TGTGCTAGCAGCTTTAGGGACAGCTTCCAAGAGACCCAGTACTTC. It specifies CASSFRDSFQETQYF.